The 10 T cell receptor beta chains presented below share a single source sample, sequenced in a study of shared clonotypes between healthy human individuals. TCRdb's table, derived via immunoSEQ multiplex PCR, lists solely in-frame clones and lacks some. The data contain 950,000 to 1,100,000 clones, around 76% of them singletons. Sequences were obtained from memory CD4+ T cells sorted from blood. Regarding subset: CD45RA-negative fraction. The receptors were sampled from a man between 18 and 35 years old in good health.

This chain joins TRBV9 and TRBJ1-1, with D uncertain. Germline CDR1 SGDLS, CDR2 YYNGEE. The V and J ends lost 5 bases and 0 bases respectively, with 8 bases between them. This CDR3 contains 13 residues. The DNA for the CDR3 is TGTGCCAGCAGTGAAACAATGAACACTGAAGCTTTCTTT. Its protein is CASSETMNTEAFF.

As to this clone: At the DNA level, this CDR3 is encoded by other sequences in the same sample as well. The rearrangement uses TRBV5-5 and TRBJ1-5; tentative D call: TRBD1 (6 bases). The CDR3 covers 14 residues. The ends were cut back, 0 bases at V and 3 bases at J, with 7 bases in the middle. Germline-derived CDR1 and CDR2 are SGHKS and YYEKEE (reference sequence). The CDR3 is CASSLGQANQPQHF. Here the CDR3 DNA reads TGTGCCAGCAGCTTGGGACAGGCCAATCAGCCCCAGCATTTT. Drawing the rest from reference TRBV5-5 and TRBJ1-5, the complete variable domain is DAGVTQSPTHLIKTRGQQVTLRCSPISGHKSVSWYQQVLGQGPQFIFQYYEKEERGRGNFPDRFSARQFPNYSSELNVNALLLGDSALYLCASSLGQANQPQHFGDGTRLSIL.

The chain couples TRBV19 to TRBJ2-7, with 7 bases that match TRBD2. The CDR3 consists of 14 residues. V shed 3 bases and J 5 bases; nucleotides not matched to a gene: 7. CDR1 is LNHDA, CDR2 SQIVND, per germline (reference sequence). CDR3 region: CASSIGLAANEQYF. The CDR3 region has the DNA TGTGCCAGTAGTATCGGCCTAGCGGCAAACGAGCAGTACTTC.

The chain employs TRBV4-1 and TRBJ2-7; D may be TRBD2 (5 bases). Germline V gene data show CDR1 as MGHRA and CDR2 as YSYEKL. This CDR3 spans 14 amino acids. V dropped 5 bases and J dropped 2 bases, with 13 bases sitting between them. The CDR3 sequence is CASSASRGPYEQYF. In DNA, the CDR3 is TGCGCCAGCAGCGCCTCTCGGGGTCCCTACGAGCAGTACTTC.

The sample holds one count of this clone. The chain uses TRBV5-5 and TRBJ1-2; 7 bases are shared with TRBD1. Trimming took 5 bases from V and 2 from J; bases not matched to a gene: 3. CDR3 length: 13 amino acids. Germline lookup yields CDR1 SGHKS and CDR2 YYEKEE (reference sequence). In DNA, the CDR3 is TGTGCCAGCAGTACAGGGGCCAACTATGGCTACACCTTC. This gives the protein CASSTGANYGYTF.

The CDR3 DNA sequence: TGCGCCAGCAGCCGGGGAAGCTCTGGAAACACCATATATTTT. Protein sequence: CASSRGSSGNTIYF. The chain links TRBV4-1 to TRBJ1-3; no firm D call. The ends were cut back, 4 bases at V and 0 bases at J, with 7 bases in the middle. CDR1 and CDR2 from the germline V gene are MGHRA and YSYEKL. There are 14 residues in the CDR3.

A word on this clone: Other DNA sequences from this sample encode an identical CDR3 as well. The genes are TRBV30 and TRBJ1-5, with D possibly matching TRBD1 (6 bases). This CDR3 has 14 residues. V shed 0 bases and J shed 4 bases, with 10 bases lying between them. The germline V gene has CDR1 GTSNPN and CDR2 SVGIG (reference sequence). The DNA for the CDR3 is TGTGCCTGGAGTGTAGGGGGGAGGAATCAGCCCCAGCATTTT. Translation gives CAWSVGGRNQPQHF.

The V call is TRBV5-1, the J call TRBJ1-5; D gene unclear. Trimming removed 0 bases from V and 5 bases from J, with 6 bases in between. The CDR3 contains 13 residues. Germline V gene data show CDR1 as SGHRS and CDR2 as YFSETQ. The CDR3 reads CASSLARDQPQHF. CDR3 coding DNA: TGCGCCAGCAGCTTGGCTCGTGATCAGCCCCAGCATTTT.

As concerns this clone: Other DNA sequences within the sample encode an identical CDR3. The CDR3 nucleotides are TGTGCCATCAGTGAGTCCGTGGGGAACTATGGCTACACCTTC. Its protein product is CAISESVGNYGYTF. The rearrangement links TRBV10-3 to TRBJ1-2; D remains unclear. Germline V gene lookup returns CDR1 ENHRY and CDR2 SYGVKD. V was pared by 0 bases and J by 2 bases, with 7 bases between. The CDR3 has 14 residues.

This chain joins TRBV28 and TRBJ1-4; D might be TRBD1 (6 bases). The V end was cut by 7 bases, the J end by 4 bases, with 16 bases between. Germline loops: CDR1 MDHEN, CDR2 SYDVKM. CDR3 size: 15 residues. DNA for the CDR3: TGTGCCAGCAACGTGGGGGGGGCCCTTAATGAAAAACTGTTTTTT. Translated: CASNVGGALNEKLFF.